The 29 T cell receptor beta chains reported below all come from one sample, sequenced in a study of chemoradiotherapy in HPV16-positive cancers. TCRdb keeps only in-frame clones here, not all; method: immunoSEQ multiplex PCR. This sample carries roughly 15,000 clones, under 85% of them seen once, and the ten largest clones take roughly 10%. This material was obtained from a patient who underwent chemoradiotherapy. The receptors stem from a human donor with HPV-associated anogenital cancer.

The rearrangement joins TRBV4-1 to TRBJ2-7; D is possibly TRBD2 (6 bases). V was shortened by 4 bases and J by 0 bases, with 13 bases between the two germline ends. The length of the CDR3 is 15 residues. The V gene's germline CDR1 is MGHRA and CDR2 YSYEKL. CDR3 DNA sequence: TGCGCCAGCAGCCGCTTCGACGGGAGCTCCTACGAGCAGTACTTC. Encoded protein: CASSRFDGSSYEQYF.

V is TRBV19 and J is TRBJ2-4; 9 bases are shared with TRBD1. Per the germline V gene, CDR1 is LNHDA and CDR2 is SQIVND (reference sequence). V lost 10 bases, J lost 3 bases, and 4 bases stayed unmatched. CDR3 length equals 13 residues. The CDR3 DNA reads TGTGCCACTACAGGGGGCGGCAAAAACATTCAGTACTTC. This translates into CATTGGGKNIQYF. The whole variable domain, filled in from reference TRBV19 and TRBJ2-4, reads DGGITQSPKYLFRKEGQNVTLSCEQNLNHDAMYWYRQDPGQGLRLIYYSQIVNDFQKGDIAEGYSVSREKKESFPLTVTSAQKNPTAFYLCATTGGGKNIQYFGAGTRLSVL.

The chain couples TRBV4-1 to TRBJ2-7, with a weak D call TRBD2 (5 bases). The CDR3 contains 15 residues. The V gene's germline CDR1 is MGHRA and CDR2 YSYEKL. V dropped 0 bases and J dropped 3 bases, with 12 bases sitting between them. DNA for the CDR3: TGCGCCAGCAGCCAAGATTCCAGCGCGGGCTACGAGCAGTACTTC. This codes for CASSQDSSAGYEQYF.

The V gene is TRBV9, the J gene TRBJ2-3; D is unclear. V was pared by 3 bases and J by 3 bases, with 14 bases between. The CDR3 runs to 15 residues. Germline values: CDR1 SGDLS, CDR2 YYNGEE. The CDR3 loop reads CASSAQTALTDTQYF. The CDR3 DNA is TGTGCCAGCAGCGCGCAGACTGCGTTAACAGATACGCAGTATTTT.

This clone has a handful of counts. V is TRBV7-9 and J is TRBJ1-2; TRBD1 matches at 9 bases. Germline-derived CDR1 and CDR2 are SEHNR and FQNEAQ (reference sequence). Losses at the gene ends were 5 bases for V and 6 bases for J; bases not matched to a gene: 7. The length of the CDR3 is 14 residues. CDR3 region: CASSATGTGNGYTF. The CDR3 region has the DNA TGTGCCAGCAGCGCCACCGGGACAGGGAATGGCTACACCTTC.

DNA of the CDR3: TGTGCCAGCAGCCCAGGACGACAGGGGATGAACACTGAAGCTTTCTTT. It is translated as CASSPGRQGMNTEAFF. This rearrangement joins TRBV7-9 to TRBJ1-1; 8 nucleotides match TRBD1. Germline-derived CDR1 and CDR2 are SEHNR and FQNEAQ (reference sequence). The CDR3 is 16 amino acids. Trimming at V came to 5 bases and at J to 0 bases, leaving 8 bases not matched to a gene.

This chain connects TRBV25-1 to TRBJ1-1; D remains ambiguous. Germline lookup yields CDR1 MGHDK and CDR2 SYGVNS. The CDR3 runs to 13 residues. V lost 3 bases and J 4 bases, leaving 9 bases between the germline ends. CDR3 DNA: TGTGCCAGCAGTGAGTCAGATCTCACTGAAGCTTTCTTT. Translated: CASSESDLTEAFF.

A remark on this clone: Distinct nucleotide sequences in the sample also encode this CDR3. The CDR3 region is CASSLVNSPLHF. CDR3 bases: TGTGCCAGCAGCTTAGTCAATTCACCCCTCCACTTT. The genes are TRBV11-2 and TRBJ1-6; D is unresolved. This CDR3 region has 12 residues. Germline loops: CDR1 SGHAT, CDR2 FQNNGV. The V and J ends lost 1 base and 7 bases respectively, with 2 bases between them.

This clone showed up just once. The gene calls are TRBV18 and TRBJ1-4; TRBD1 aligns across 10 bases. Trimming took 3 bases from V and 6 from J; bases not matched to a gene: 4. Germline V CDR1 and CDR2: KGHSH, LQKENI. This CDR3 contains 15 residues. In nucleotides, the CDR3 is TGTGCCAGCTCACCCTTCGGACAGGGGGATGAAAAACTGTTTTTT. It yields the protein CASSPFGQGDEKLFF.

The chain has TRBV19 and TRBJ1-5; D remains ambiguous. Between the trimmed V and J ends, which lost 7 bases and 4 bases, there was a span of 17 bases. In germline, CDR1 is LNHDA, CDR2 SQIVND (reference sequence). The length of the CDR3 is 15 residues. The CDR3 DNA follows: TGTGCCAGTACGGTAGAAGGGCGGTTAAATCAGCCCCAGCATTTT. This translates into CASTVEGRLNQPQHF.

This rearrangement joins TRBV5-6 to TRBJ1-2; no definite D call. CDR1 is SGHDT, CDR2 YYEEEE, per germline. CDR3 length equals 14 residues. V was trimmed by 1 base and J by 10 bases, leaving 17 bases between them. The CDR3 sequence: CASSLNGFLWDYTF. The CDR3 bases are TGTGCCAGCAGCTTGAACGGCTTTCTATGGGACTACACCTTC.

This clone occurred a few times. The chain uses TRBV11-2 and TRBJ2-7; D tentatively reads TRBD1 or TRBD2 (6 bases each). Germline CDR1 reads SGHAT; CDR2 reads FQNNGV. Trimming left V 5 bases short and J 6 bases short, with 17 bases between. The CDR3 sequence is 14 residues long. This CDR3 reads CASSETSQGGEQYF. The CDR3 DNA reads as TGTGCCAGCAGCGAGACCTCACAGGGAGGCGAGCAGTACTTC. Full variable domain (outside the CDR3, taken from reference TRBV11-2 and TRBJ2-7): EAGVAQSPRYKIIEKRQSVAFWCNPISGHATLYWYQQILGQGPKLLIQFQNNGVVDDSQLPKDRFSAERLKGVDSTLKIQPAKLEDSAVYLCASSETSQGGEQYFGPGTRLTVT.

V gene TRBV6-1 combines with J gene TRBJ2-3; 9 bases are a match to TRBD2. Germline V gene data show CDR1 as MNHNS and CDR2 as SASEGT. The junction had 5 bases not matched to a gene; V was cut back by 2 bases and J by 2 bases. This CDR3 is built from 16 residues. CDR3: CASSEQAGGFTDTQYF. The CDR3 DNA is TGTGCCAGCAGTGAACAAGCGGGGGGATTCACAGATACGCAGTATTTT.

Only one count was recorded for this clone. The chain uses TRBV6-4 and TRBJ2-2, with 8 bases fitting TRBD2. Germline assignment: CDR1 MRHNA and CDR2 SNTAGT. The J segment lost 6 bases and the V segment lost 5 bases, leaving 8 bases of the junction unmatched. The CDR3 covers 15 residues. The chain's CDR3 is CASSITSGRPGELFF. The CDR3 DNA sequence: TGTGCCAGCAGTATAACTAGCGGCCGGCCCGGGGAGCTGTTTTTT.

The chain is built from TRBV7-6 and TRBJ1-4, with a weak D call TRBD1 (5 bases). Germline V gene data show CDR1 as SGHVS and CDR2 as FNYEAQ. This CDR3 contains 16 residues. Trimming took 5 bases from V and 0 from J, leaving 13 bases between them. CDR3 bases: TGTGCCAGCAGCGCATCAGGGAGGTCAACTAATGAAAAACTGTTTTTT. Translated, it gives CASSASGRSTNEKLFF.

DNA of the CDR3: TGTGCCTGGAGTCTCTTAGGGGTAGGCTACACCTTC. Protein: CAWSLLGVGYTF. The gene calls are TRBV30 and TRBJ1-2; a weak D match, TRBD1 (5 bases). Trimming cost V 2 bases and J 8 bases, with 12 bases left between them. The CDR3 spans 12 residues. From germline, CDR1 is GTSNPN and CDR2 SVGIG (reference sequence). The full variable domain, rest sourced from reference TRBV30 and TRBJ1-2, is SQTIHQWPATLVQPVGSPLSLECTVEGTSNPNLYWYRQAAGRGLQLLFYSVGIGQISSEVPQNLSASRPQDRQFILSSKKLLLSDSGFYLCAWSLLGVGYTFGSGTRLTVV.

The CDR3 DNA reads as TGTGCCAGCTCACCTCAACAGGGGGCGGACACTGAAGCTTTCTTT. It translates to CASSPQQGADTEAFF. The J gene is TRBJ1-1, the V gene TRBV18, with 9 positions matching TRBD1. J was trimmed by 3 bases and V by 3 bases; bases with no gene match: 5. The CDR3 is 15 residues long. Germline loops: CDR1 KGHSH, CDR2 LQKENI.

This clone showed up just a few times. The chain carries TRBV10-3 and TRBJ2-7, with 12 nucleotides matching TRBD1. CDR1 and CDR2 from the germline V gene are ENHRY and SYGVKD. The trim removed 10 bases at V and 7 bases at J, leaving 11 bases unmatched. CDR3 length: 14 amino acids. The CDR3, as DNA: TGTGCCACGGCTACGGGACAGGGGGCGCTTGAGCAGTACTTC. Translating it yields CATATGQGALEQYF.

The V and J genes are TRBV27 and TRBJ2-7; possibly TRBD2 for D (6 bases). Germline V gene sequence: CDR1 MNHEY, CDR2 SMNVEV (reference sequence). The CDR3 loop spans 15 amino acids. The V end lost 5 bases, the J end lost 5 bases, and 19 bases lay between the germline ends. This CDR3 is CASSPAPWGDDEQYF. CDR3 in DNA: TGTGCCAGCAGTCCCGCACCCTGGGGGGATGACGAGCAGTACTTC.

This rearrangement joins TRBV19 to TRBJ1-5, with 9 bases identical to TRBD1. Germline CDR1 reads LNHDA; CDR2 reads SQIVND (reference sequence). The CDR3 extends over 18 amino acids. With V trimmed by 6 bases and J by 0 bases, 12 bases remained unmatched. The CDR3 protein is CASRGRQGVPPSNQPQHF. The DNA of the CDR3 is TGTGCCAGTAGAGGTCGACAGGGGGTTCCTCCTAGCAATCAGCCCCAGCATTTT.

V is TRBV7-9 and J is TRBJ2-5, with TRBD1 identical over 8 bases. V gave up 11 bases and J gave up 1 base; unmatched junction bases: 3. The CDR3 is made up of 12 amino acids. Germline V gene sequence: CDR1 SEHNR, CDR2 FQNEAQ (reference sequence). The chain's CDR3 is CAGGQAQETQYF. The CDR3 DNA reads as TGTGCCGGGGGACAGGCCCAAGAGACCCAGTACTTC.

The chain joins TRBV13 to TRBJ2-7; 10 bases fit TRBD1. Germline V gene data show CDR1 as PRHDT and CDR2 as FYEKMQ (reference sequence). V lost 5 bases, J lost 6 bases, and 7 bases stayed unmatched. The CDR3 has 14 amino acids. DNA of the CDR3: TGTGCCAGCAGCCAAACCGGGACAGGGGTCGAGCAGTACTTC. It specifies CASSQTGTGVEQYF. The full variable domain, in which reference TRBV13 and TRBJ2-7 provide the parts outside the CDR3, is AAGVIQSPRHLIKEKRETATLKCYPIPRHDTVYWYQQGPGQDPQFLISFYEKMQSDKGSIPDRFSAQQFSDYHSELNMSSLELGDSALYFCASSQTGTGVEQYFGPGTRLTVT.

The chain combines TRBV2 with TRBJ2-5, with TRBD1 identical over 10 bases. Germline trimming cut 2 bases from V and 5 bases from J; bases unmatched to any gene: 8. Per germline, CDR1 SNHLY and CDR2 FYNNEI. The CDR3 sequence is 16 residues long. CDR3: CASSETYGTGVETQYF. CDR3 DNA sequence: TGTGCCAGCAGTGAAACTTACGGGACAGGGGTGGAGACCCAGTACTTC.

This chain connects TRBV14 to TRBJ2-1, with 9 bases matching TRBD2. This CDR3 is built from 15 residues. Trimming cost V 4 bases and J 8 bases; bases outside gene matches: 9. Germline lookup yields CDR1 SGHDN and CDR2 FVKESK. The CDR3 here is CASSPLAGLWDEQFF. The CDR3 DNA is TGTGCCAGCAGCCCCCTAGCGGGGCTTTGGGATGAGCAGTTCTTC.

The rearrangement uses TRBV4-2 and TRBJ1-5, with 10 nucleotides matching TRBD1. Germline values: CDR1 LGHNA, CDR2 YNFKEQ. CDR3 length: 17 residues. The J segment lost 7 bases and the V segment lost 0 bases, leaving 9 bases of the junction unmatched. The CDR3 DNA is TGTGCCAGCAGCCAAGAAAGTCCGACAGGGGGCGGGCAGCCCCAGCATTTT. Translation gives CASSQESPTGGGQPQHF.

The V and J genes are TRBV19 and TRBJ2-5; 14 bases are a match to TRBD2. The CDR3 is 16 amino acids. V dropped 3 bases and J dropped 4; count of bases not matched to a gene: 4. CDR1 is LNHDA and CDR2 is SQIVND in the germline V gene (reference sequence). CDR3 protein: CASSIPGTSGRETQYF. The CDR3 DNA sequence: TGTGCCAGTAGTATCCCCGGGACTAGCGGGAGAGAGACCCAGTACTTC.

The chain is built from TRBV7-2 and TRBJ2-5; 7 bases align to TRBD2. From germline, CDR1 is SGHTA and CDR2 FQGNSA. This CDR3 region has 16 residues. V gave up 3 bases and J gave up 5 bases; unmatched junction bases: 12. The CDR3 DNA reads as TGTGCCAGCAGCTTTGGACTAACGGGAGGCGTGGAGACCCAGTACTTC. Translating it yields CASSFGLTGGVETQYF.

This sequence joins TRBV7-9 and TRBJ1-1; 7 positions agree with TRBD1. The J segment lost 1 base and the V segment lost 6 bases, leaving 5 bases of the junction unmatched. This CDR3 is 14 amino acids long. Germline V gene sequence: CDR1 SEHNR, CDR2 FQNEAQ (reference sequence). CDR3 coding DNA: TGTGCCAGCAGGAAAGGGGGCTCGAACACTGAAGCTTTCTTT. The encoded protein is CASRKGGSNTEAFF. Looking up the rest from reference TRBV7-9 and TRBJ1-1 gives the full variable domain: DTGVSQNPRHKITKRGQNVTFRCDPISEHNRLYWYRQTLGQGPEFLTYFQNEAQLEKSRLLSDRFSAERPKGSFSTLEIQRTEQGDSAMYLCASRKGGSNTEAFFGQGTRLTVV.

The chain combines TRBV7-2 with TRBJ2-7; D not resolved. CDR3 length: 14 residues. Per the germline V gene, CDR1 is SGHTA and CDR2 is FQGNSA. Trimming stripped 1 base from V and 6 bases from J, with 13 bases between. For the CDR3, the DNA is TGTGCCAGCAGCTTAGTAGGTTTCCGACCCGAGCAGTACTTC. It specifies CASSLVGFRPEQYF. Together with reference TRBV7-2 and TRBJ2-7, the CDR3 gives the full variable domain: GAGVSQSPSNKVTEKGKDVELRCDPISGHTALYWYRQSLGQGLEFLIYFQGNSAPDKSGLPSDRFSAERTGGSVSTLTIQRTQQEDSAVYLCASSLVGFRPEQYFGPGTRLTVT.